Below, one T cell receptor (beta chain) is given with its context. The repertoire was sequenced with immunoSEQ multiplex PCR; TCRdb's copy has only in-frame clones and lacks some. The data show 70,000 to 85,000 clones, with approximately 90% seen just once and 0.42% held by the top ten. The data were obtained in a study of technical replicates of blood from a handful of donors. This CDR3 contains 17 residues. V gave up 4 bases and J gave up 4 bases; unmatched junction bases: 10. Germline V gene data show CDR1 as SGHNT and CDR2 as YYREEE (reference sequence). The sample consisted of T cells isolated from PBMCs. The TCR originated in a human donor in good health. J is TRBJ2-5 and V is TRBV5-4; TRBD2 agrees at 13 bases. Written as DNA, the CDR3 is TGTGCCAGCAGCCCCGGACTAGCGGGAGCGATGGGAGAGACCCAGTACTTC. Translating it yields CASSPGLAGAMGETQYF. Full variable domain (rest looked up from reference TRBV5-4 and TRBJ2-5): ETGVTQSPTHLIKTRGQQVTLRCSSQSGHNTVSWYQQALGQGPQFIFQYYREEENGRGNFPPRFSGLQFPNYSSELNVNALELDDSALYLCASSPGLAGAMGETQYFGPGTRLLVL.